Below are 18 T cell receptor beta chains sequenced from a single sample in a study of blood T cell repertoires in COVID-19. Profiling relied on immunoSEQ multiplex PCR, and the TCRdb table lists in-frame clones only, not all of them. The sample includes around 180,000 clones, roughly 78% of them seen just once. Input material: peripheral blood. The receptors come from a man between 65 and 85 years old with active or convalescent COVID-19.

In DNA form, the CDR3 reads TGTGCCAGCAGAACCGGGACTAGCGGGTACAATGAGCAGTTCTTC. Translation: CASRTGTSGYNEQFF. The rearrangement joins TRBV2 to TRBJ2-1; 12 bases map to TRBD2. CDR3 length: 15 amino acids. Germline CDR1 reads SNHLY; CDR2 reads FYNNEI. The V gene end was trimmed by 6 bases and the J gene end by 4 bases; junction bases not matched to a gene: 4.

The CDR3 reads CASSFLGVGQETQYF. The CDR3 DNA reads TGTGCCAGCAGCTTCCTTGGTGTCGGCCAAGAGACCCAGTACTTC. This chain connects TRBV7-8 to TRBJ2-5; no definite D call. Deletions cut 3 bases from V and 1 base from J, with 12 bases between. Per germline, CDR1 SGHVS and CDR2 FQNEAQ. The CDR3 runs 15 residues.

The V and J genes are TRBV11-2 and TRBJ1-4; possibly TRBD1 for D (5 bases). Germline CDR1 is SGHAT and CDR2 is FQNNGV. Trimming pared 5 bases from V and 6 bases from J, leaving 16 bases between. The CDR3 has 15 amino acids. CDR3 region: CASSLSGLEDEKLFF. CDR3 DNA sequence: TGTGCCAGCAGCCTTTCAGGGCTAGAGGATGAAAAACTGTTTTTT.

This clone has just one count. The chain links TRBV5-5 to TRBJ2-5; 9 bases agree with TRBD1. The V segment lost 4 bases and the J segment 2 bases; nucleotides outside the gene matches: 6. Germline lookup yields CDR1 SGHKS and CDR2 YYEKEE (reference sequence). The CDR3 extends over 15 amino acids. The CDR3 sequence: CASSPLGTGQETQYF. CDR3 nucleotide sequence: TGTGCCAGCAGCCCGTTAGGGACAGGGCAAGAGACCCAGTACTTC.

This chain connects TRBV4-3 to TRBJ2-2; 7 bases are a match to TRBD2. The CDR3 has 17 amino acids. V shed 3 bases, J shed 3 bases, and the junction held 10 bases outside the gene matches. Germline-derived CDR1 and CDR2 are LGHNA and YSLEER. This CDR3 reads CASSQQAGKGDTGELFF. Written as DNA, the CDR3 is TGCGCCAGCAGCCAGCAAGCGGGAAAGGGAGACACCGGGGAGCTGTTTTTT.

The CDR3 loop is CASSQGGRTIYGYTF. CDR3 DNA: TGTGCCAGCAGCCAAGGGGGCAGGACGATCTATGGCTACACCTTC. The V gene is TRBV4-2, the J gene TRBJ1-2, with a weak D call TRBD1 (5 bases). From germline, CDR1 is LGHNA and CDR2 YNFKEQ. The CDR3 consists of 15 residues. The germline V and J ends were trimmed by 1 base and 4 bases, with 13 bases remaining between them.

This chain joins TRBV6-5 and TRBJ1-1, with D possibly matching TRBD1 (6 bases). V lost 7 bases to trimming and J lost 5 bases, with 14 bases between them. The CDR3 extends over 13 amino acids. The germline V gene encodes CDR1 MNHEY and CDR2 SVGAGI. The CDR3 nucleotides read TGTGCCAGCACCCCCGGGGGGCCTACTGAAGCTTTCTTT. Its translation is CASTPGGPTEAFF.

The chain employs TRBV5-5 and TRBJ1-5; tentatively, D is TRBD1 (5 bases). V lost 4 bases and J lost 2, with 19 bases in between. Germline CDR1 reads SGHKS; CDR2 reads YYEKEE (reference sequence). The CDR3 is 17 amino acids. The CDR3, as DNA: TGTGCCAGCAGCGCCGGGACTGGAACCGTGGGCAATCAGCCCCAGCATTTT. It is translated as CASSAGTGTVGNQPQHF.

This chain joins TRBV5-1 and TRBJ1-3, with D hard to call. The CDR3 contains 14 residues. Germline CDR1 SGHRS, CDR2 YFSETQ. Trimming took 1 base from V and 2 from J, leaving 7 bases between them. The CDR3 loop reads CASSLPSPGNTIYF. The CDR3 bases are TGCGCCAGCAGCTTGCCCTCCCCTGGAAACACCATATATTTT.

This chain connects TRBV6-1 to TRBJ1-1; no definite D call. The germline V gene encodes CDR1 MNHNS and CDR2 SASEGT. The CDR3 consists of 11 residues. V lost 3 bases and J 11 bases, leaving 10 bases between the germline ends. CDR3 nucleotides: TGTGCCAGCAGTGAGTATTACGAGGCTTTCTTT. It encodes CASSEYYEAFF.

CDR3 DNA sequence: TGTGCCATCAGTGGGCCCGCGGGATCCTCCTACAATGAGCAGTTCTTC. It encodes CAISGPAGSSYNEQFF. V and J are TRBV10-3 and TRBJ2-1; D might be TRBD2 (6 bases). Germline V gives CDR1 ENHRY, CDR2 SYGVKD. This CDR3 spans 16 amino acids. Trimming removed 4 bases at V and 0 bases at J, with 13 bases between.

The CDR3 sequence is CASSLDSAQAGYGYTF. The CDR3 bases are TGTGCCAGCAGCTTAGATTCGGCCCAGGCGGGATATGGCTACACCTTC. The chain combines TRBV7-8 with TRBJ1-2; D not certain. Between the trimmed V and J ends, which lost 1 base and 5 bases, there was a span of 17 bases. CDR3 length equals 16 residues. Germline V lookup: CDR1 SGHVS, CDR2 FQNEAQ.

The gene calls are TRBV5-8 and TRBJ1-5; 7 bases align to TRBD1. The CDR3 runs 15 residues. With V trimmed by 4 bases and J by 0 bases, 4 bases remained unmatched. Germline lookup yields CDR1 SGHTS and CDR2 YDEGEE. The CDR3 here is CASSKGAISNQPQHF. The CDR3, as DNA: TGTGCCAGCAGCAAGGGGGCGATTAGCAATCAGCCCCAGCATTTT.

V and J are TRBV28 and TRBJ1-1, with a tentative D call TRBD1 (6 bases). CDR3 length: 14 residues. The V and J ends lost 2 bases and 4 bases respectively, with 11 bases between them. CDR1 and CDR2 from the germline V gene are MDHEN and SYDVKM. The CDR3 DNA follows: TGTGCCAGCAGTTTAGTCAGGGGTATCACTGAAGCTTTCTTT. It encodes CASSLVRGITEAFF.

V gene TRBV7-9 combines with J gene TRBJ2-5, with D maybe TRBD1 (7 bases). The CDR3 extends over 14 amino acids. Trimming left V 5 bases short and J 1 base short, with 11 bases between. Germline CDR1 reads SEHNR; CDR2 reads FQNEAQ (reference sequence). CDR3 protein: CASSQGGIQETQYF. DNA of the CDR3: TGTGCCAGCAGCCAGGGGGGAATCCAAGAGACCCAGTACTTC.

The CDR3 sequence is CASRGTSGGQIFGELFF. CDR3 nucleotide sequence: TGCGCCAGCAGGGGGACTAGCGGGGGACAAATCTTCGGGGAGCTGTTTTTT. The rearrangement links TRBV5-1 to TRBJ2-2; 14 bases map to TRBD2. CDR1 is SGHRS, CDR2 YFSETQ, per germline. With V trimmed by 5 bases and J by 7 bases, 10 bases remained unmatched. CDR3 length: 17 amino acids.

This clone occurred a few times. The CDR3 coding sequence is TGTGCCAGCAGCCTAGGGGGTTTTATAGCCAAAAACATTCAGTACTTC. Residues: CASSLGGFIAKNIQYF. The rearrangement links TRBV6-2 or TRBV6-3 to TRBJ2-4; TRBD1 is a possible D gene (6 bases). There are 16 residues in the CDR3. From germline, CDR1 is MNHEY and CDR2 SVGEGT. V shed 6 bases and J shed 0 bases, with 15 bases lying between them.

The sample holds one count of this clone. The CDR3 DNA reads as TGCGCCAGCAGCCCCCGACTAGCGCGATACAATGAGCAGTTCTTC. Translation gives CASSPRLARYNEQFF. This sequence joins TRBV5-1 and TRBJ2-1; 8 bases agree with TRBD2. Germline CDR1 reads SGHRS; CDR2 reads YFSETQ. V lost 4 bases and J lost 4; bases outside the gene matches: 7. The length of the CDR3 is 15 residues.